This T cell receptor (beta chain) appears in the sequencing data of a study of T cells in Graves' hyperthyroidism and ophthalmopathy. The study's findings and limits: It was a median approximately 7.1 months before onset that the model predicted ophthalmopathy. Stable hyperthyroidism was separated from ophthalmopathy by a model based on 13 V-J features.

This clonotype was counted many times. The antigen is undetermined. The CDR3 runs to 12 residues. Germline CDR1 and CDR2: MNHEY and SVGEGT. The V end was cut by 3 bases, the J end by 6 bases, with 8 bases between. It was less than 13 ml of fresh peripheral blood that supplied the PBMCs. It was RNA transcripts that yielded the amplified TCR beta CDR3 regions. A set of HTBI primers served as the primers for a first-round RT-PCR of the TCR CDR3. A single record per CDR3 protein comes from TCRdb applying MiXCR to the multiplex PCR reads. The table has 500,000 to 650,000 distinct CDR3 sequences, about 15% seen once; the top ten hold 15% to 20%.

This sequence was found in a young woman with Graves' ophthalmopathy. Material: blood. The rearrangement joins TRBV6-2 or TRBV6-3 to TRBJ1-1; unclear D gene. The CDR3 DNA is TGTGCCAGCAGTTATGACGGGGCTGAAGCTTTCTTT. This codes for CASSYDGAEAFF.